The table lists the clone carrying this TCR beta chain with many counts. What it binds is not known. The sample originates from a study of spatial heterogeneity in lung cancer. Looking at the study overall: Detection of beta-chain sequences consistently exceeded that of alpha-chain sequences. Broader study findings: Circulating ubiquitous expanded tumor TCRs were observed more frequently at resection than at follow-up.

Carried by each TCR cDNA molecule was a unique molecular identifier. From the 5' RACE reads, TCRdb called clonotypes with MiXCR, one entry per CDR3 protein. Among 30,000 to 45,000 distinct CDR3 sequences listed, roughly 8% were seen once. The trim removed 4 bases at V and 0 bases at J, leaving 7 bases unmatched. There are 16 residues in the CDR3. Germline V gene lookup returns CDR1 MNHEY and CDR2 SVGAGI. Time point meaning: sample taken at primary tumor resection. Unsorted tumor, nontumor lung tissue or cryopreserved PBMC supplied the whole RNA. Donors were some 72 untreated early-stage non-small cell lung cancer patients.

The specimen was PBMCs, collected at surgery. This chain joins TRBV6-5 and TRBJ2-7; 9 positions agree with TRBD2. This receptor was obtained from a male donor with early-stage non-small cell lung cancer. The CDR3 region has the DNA TGTGCCAGCAGTTCTCCGCGGGGGGGCCGCTCCTACGAGCAGTACTTC. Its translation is CASSSPRGGRSYEQYF.